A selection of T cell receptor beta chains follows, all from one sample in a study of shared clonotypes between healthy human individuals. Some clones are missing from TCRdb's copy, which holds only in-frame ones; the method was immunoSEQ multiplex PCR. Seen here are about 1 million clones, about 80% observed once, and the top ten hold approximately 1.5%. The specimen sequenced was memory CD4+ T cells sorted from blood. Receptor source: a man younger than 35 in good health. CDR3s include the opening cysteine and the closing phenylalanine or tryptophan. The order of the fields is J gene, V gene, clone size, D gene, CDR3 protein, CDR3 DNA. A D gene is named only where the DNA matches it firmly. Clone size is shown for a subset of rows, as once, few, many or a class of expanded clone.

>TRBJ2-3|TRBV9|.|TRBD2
CASSAGLAGGSDTQYF
TGTGCCAGCAGCGCCGGACTAGCGGGGGGGTCAGATACGCAGTATTTT
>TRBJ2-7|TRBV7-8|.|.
CASSHTRGLSSYEQYF
TGTGCCAGCAGCCATACCAGGGGATTAAGCTCCTACGAGCAGTACTTC
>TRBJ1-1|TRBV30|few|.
CAYTGGNTEAFF
TGTGCCTACACGGGAGGGAACACTGAAGCTTTCTTT
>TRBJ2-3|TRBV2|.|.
CASSVGIAPAQYF
TGTGCCAGCAGTGTCGGAATAGCCCCAGCGCAGTATTTT
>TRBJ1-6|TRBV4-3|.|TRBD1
CASSFGTGNNSPLHF
TGCGCCAGCAGCTTCGGGACAGGGAATAATTCACCCCTCCACTTT
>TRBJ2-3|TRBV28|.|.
CASSYRDTRRDTQYF
TGTGCCAGCAGTTACCGGGACACACGTCGGGATACGCAGTATTTT
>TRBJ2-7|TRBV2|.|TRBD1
CASSPQGLAQYF
TGTGCCAGCAGTCCACAGGGGTTGGCGCAGTACTTC
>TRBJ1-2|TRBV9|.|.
CASSPQISGAFYTF
TGTGCCAGCAGCCCCCAGATATCGGGGGCTTTCTACACCTTC
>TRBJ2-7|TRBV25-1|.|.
CASSDLGLRPYEQYF
TGTGCCAGCAGTGATCTTGGGCTAAGACCCTACGAGCAGTACTTC
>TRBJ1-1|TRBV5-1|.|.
CASSPDPRNTEAFF
TGCGCCAGCAGCCCGGACCCCAGGAACACTGAAGCTTTCTTT
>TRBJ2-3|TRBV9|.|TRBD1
CASSADRADTQYF
TGTGCCAGCAGCGCAGACAGGGCAGATACGCAGTATTTT
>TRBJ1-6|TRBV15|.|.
CATEDPGTEYNSPLHF
TGTGCCACCGAGGACCCCGGGACCGAGTATAATTCACCCCTCCACTTT
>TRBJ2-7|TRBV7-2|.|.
CASSLGGFLYEQYF
TGTGCCAGCAGCTTAGGGGGGTTCCTCTACGAGCAGTACTTC
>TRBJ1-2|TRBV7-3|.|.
CASSQDRSYGYTF
TGTGCCAGCAGCCAGGACAGATCCTATGGCTACACCTTC
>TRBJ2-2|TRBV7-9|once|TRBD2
CASSLAGRGRVTGELFF
TGTGCCAGCAGCTTGGCAGGGCGCGGGAGAGTCACCGGGGAGCTGTTTTTT
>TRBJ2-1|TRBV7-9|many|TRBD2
CASSLSGSSYNEQFF
TGTGCCAGCAGCCTGAGCGGGAGCTCCTACAATGAGCAGTTCTTC
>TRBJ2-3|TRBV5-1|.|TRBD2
CASSLGSGGTDTQYF
TGCGCCAGCAGCTTGGGTAGCGGGGGAACAGATACGCAGTATTTT
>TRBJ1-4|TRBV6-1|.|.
CASSDGYWEKLFF
TGTGCCAGCAGCGATGGCTATTGGGAAAAACTGTTTTTT
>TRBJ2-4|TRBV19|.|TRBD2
CASSPRWEGNIQYF
TGTGCCAGTAGTCCCCGCTGGGAGGGAAACATTCAGTACTTC
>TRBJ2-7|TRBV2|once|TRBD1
CASSGQGRQSSYEQYF
TGTGCCAGCAGTGGACAGGGGCGCCAAAGCTCCTACGAGCAGTACTTC
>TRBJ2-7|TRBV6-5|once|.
CASTNTGSYEQYF
TGTGCCAGCACAAATACCGGCTCCTACGAGCAGTACTTC
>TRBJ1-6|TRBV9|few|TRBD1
CASSYADRGNSPLHF
TGTGCCAGCAGCTATGCGGACAGGGGAAACTCACCCCTCCACTTT
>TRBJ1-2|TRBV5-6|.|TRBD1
CASSPGQGAYYGYTF
TGTGCCAGCAGCCCTGGACAGGGGGCGTACTATGGCTACACCTTC
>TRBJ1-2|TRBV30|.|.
CAWSVRGNYGYTF
TGTGCCTGGAGTGTACGGGGTAACTATGGCTACACCTTC
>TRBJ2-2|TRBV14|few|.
CASSPARLPIGELFF
TGTGCCAGCAGCCCTGCTCGGCTCCCAATCGGGGAGCTGTTTTTT
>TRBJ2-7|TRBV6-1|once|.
CASSEALRADEQYF
TGTGCCAGCAGTGAAGCGCTTCGGGCAGACGAGCAGTACTTC
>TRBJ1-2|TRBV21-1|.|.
CASSAPSGTQAGYGYTF
TGTGCCAGCAGCGCTCCGTCCGGGACCCAAGCGGGCTATGGCTACACCTTC
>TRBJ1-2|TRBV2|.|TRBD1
CASSEAGTGVYGYTF
TGTGCCAGCAGTGAAGCCGGGACAGGAGTCTATGGCTACACCTTC
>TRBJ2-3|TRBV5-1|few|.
CASSLGVAGSDTQYF
TGCGCCAGCAGCTTGGGGGTAGCCGGGTCAGATACGCAGTATTTT
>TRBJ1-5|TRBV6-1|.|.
CASSEGAGLTVQPQHF
TGTGCCAGCAGTGAAGGTGCGGGGCTAACGGTTCAGCCCCAGCATTTT
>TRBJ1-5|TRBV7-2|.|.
CASSLEAGTNQPQHF
TGTGCCAGCAGCTTAGAGGCAGGAACCAATCAGCCCCAGCATTTT
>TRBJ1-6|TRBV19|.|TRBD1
CASSTGTGFSPLHF
TGTGCCAGTAGTACTGGGACAGGTTTCTCACCCCTCCACTTT
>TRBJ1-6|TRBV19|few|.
CASRDLTANYNSPLHF
TGTGCCAGTAGAGACCTGACAGCGAACTATAATTCACCCCTCCACTTT
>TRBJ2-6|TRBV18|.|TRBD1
CASSPPGQGSGANVLTF
TGTGCCAGCTCACCACCGGGACAGGGATCCGGGGCCAACGTCCTGACTTTC
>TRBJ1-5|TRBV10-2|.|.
CASRGVGENQPQHF
TGCGCCAGCAGAGGGGTGGGGGAAAATCAGCCCCAGCATTTT
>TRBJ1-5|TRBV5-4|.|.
CASSLGGLNQPQHF
TGTGCCAGCAGCTTGGGAGGGCTCAATCAGCCCCAGCATTTT
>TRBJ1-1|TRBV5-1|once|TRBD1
CASSRGQGDTEAFF
TGCGCCAGCAGCCGGGGACAGGGAGACACTGAAGCTTTCTTT
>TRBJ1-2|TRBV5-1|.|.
CASSTGQNYGYTF
TGCGCCAGCAGCACCGGACAGAACTATGGCTACACCTTC
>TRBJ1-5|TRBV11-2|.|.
CASSLEGRGNQPQHF
TGTGCCAGCAGCTTAGAAGGGCGGGGAAATCAGCCCCAGCATTTT
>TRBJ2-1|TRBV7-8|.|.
CASSLVSSYNEQFF
TGTGCCAGCAGCTTAGTTTCATCCTACAATGAGCAGTTCTTC
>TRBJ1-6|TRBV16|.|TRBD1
CASSRPGQQASPLHF
TGTGCCAGCAGCCGACCGGGACAGCAGGCTTCACCCCTCCACTTT
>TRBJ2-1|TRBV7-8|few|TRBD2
CASSLQSGASYNEQFF
TGTGCCAGCAGCTTACAGAGCGGGGCTTCCTACAATGAGCAGTTCTTC
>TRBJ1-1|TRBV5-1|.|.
CASSRGDQLNTEAFF
TGCGCCAGCAGCCGGGGGGATCAGCTGAACACTGAAGCTTTCTTT
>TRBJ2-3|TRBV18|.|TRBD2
CASSPWTSGDTDTQYF
TGTGCCAGCTCACCGTGGACTAGCGGGGACACAGATACGCAGTATTTT
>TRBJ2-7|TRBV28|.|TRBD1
CASSFPLRDRVDEQYF
TGTGCCAGCAGTTTTCCCCTCCGGGACAGGGTGGATGAGCAGTACTTC
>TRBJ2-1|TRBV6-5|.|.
CASRRGTVYNEQFF
TGTGCCAGCAGGCGAGGGACGGTCTACAATGAGCAGTTCTTC
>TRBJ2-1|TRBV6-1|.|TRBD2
CASSEALAGGAEQFF
TGTGCCAGCAGTGAAGCGCTAGCGGGGGGTGCTGAGCAGTTCTTC
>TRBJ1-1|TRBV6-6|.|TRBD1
CATPGQGATEAFF
TGTGCCACCCCAGGACAGGGGGCTACTGAAGCTTTCTTT
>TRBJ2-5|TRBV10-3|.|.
CAISESRGETQYF
TGTGCCATCAGTGAGTCAAGAGGAGAGACCCAGTACTTC
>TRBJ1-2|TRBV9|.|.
CASSVDDGYYGYTF
TGTGCCAGCAGCGTAGACGACGGCTACTATGGCTACACCTTC
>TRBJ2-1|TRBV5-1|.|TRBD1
CASRSGTGGLNEQFF
TGCGCCAGCAGGTCCGGGACAGGGGGGCTCAATGAGCAGTTCTTC
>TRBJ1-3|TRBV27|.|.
CASSRKAGSISGNTIYF
TGTGCCAGCAGTAGGAAGGCAGGCAGTATCTCTGGAAACACCATATATTTT
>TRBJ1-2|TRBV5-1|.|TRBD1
CASSRTGQGVYGYTF
TGCGCCAGCAGCCGGACCGGACAGGGCGTGTATGGCTACACCTTC
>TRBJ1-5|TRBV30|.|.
CAWSVGGNQPQHF
TGTGCCTGGAGTGTAGGGGGCAATCAGCCCCAGCATTTT
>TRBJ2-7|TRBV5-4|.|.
CASSGRLRDPSSYEQYF
TGTGCCAGCAGCGGAAGACTCCGGGACCCGAGCTCCTACGAGCAGTACTTC